This T cell receptor beta chain appears in the sequencing data of a study of shared clonotypes between healthy human individuals. Produced via immunoSEQ multiplex PCR; TCRdb's table is partial and in-frame only. The profile shows 550,000 to 850,000 clones, around two thirds of them singletons. Sequencing input: memory CD4+ T cells sorted from blood. Subset here: CD45RA-negative fraction. This receptor was identified in a woman younger than 45 in good health.

CDR3 DNA: TGTGCCAGCAGGCCTACCACCTCCTACAATGAGCAGTTCTTC. It codes for CASRPTTSYNEQFF. The chain has TRBV28 and TRBJ2-1; D unclear. Looked up from germline, CDR1 is MDHEN and CDR2 is SYDVKM. The CDR3 sequence is 14 residues long. V lost 6 bases and J 0 bases, leaving 9 bases between the germline ends.